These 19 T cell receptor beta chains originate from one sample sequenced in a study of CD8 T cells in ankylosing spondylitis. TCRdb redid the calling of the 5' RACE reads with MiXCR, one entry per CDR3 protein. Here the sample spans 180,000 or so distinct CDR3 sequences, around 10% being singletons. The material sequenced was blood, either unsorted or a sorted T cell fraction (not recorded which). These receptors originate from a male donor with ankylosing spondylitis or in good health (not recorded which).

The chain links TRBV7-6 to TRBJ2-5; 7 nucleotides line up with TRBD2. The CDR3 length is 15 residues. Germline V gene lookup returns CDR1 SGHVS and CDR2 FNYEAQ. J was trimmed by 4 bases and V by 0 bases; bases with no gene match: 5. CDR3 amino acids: CASSLAGGFRETQYF. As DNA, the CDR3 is TGTGCCAGCAGCTTAGCGGGGGGGTTTAGAGAGACCCAGTACTTC.

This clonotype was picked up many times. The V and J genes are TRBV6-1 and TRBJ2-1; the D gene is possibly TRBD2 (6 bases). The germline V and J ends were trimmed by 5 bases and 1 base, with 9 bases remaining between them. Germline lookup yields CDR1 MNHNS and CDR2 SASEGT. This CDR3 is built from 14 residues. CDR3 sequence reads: CASSREQSYNEQFF. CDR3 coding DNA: TGTGCCAGCAGTCGGGAGCAGTCCTACAATGAGCAGTTCTTC.

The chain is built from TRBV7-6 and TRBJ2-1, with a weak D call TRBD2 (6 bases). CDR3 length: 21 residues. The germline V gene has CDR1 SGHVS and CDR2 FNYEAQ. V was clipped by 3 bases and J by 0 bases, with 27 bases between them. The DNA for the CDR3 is TGTGCCAGCAGCTTGGTTGGTCCGGGACGAGCGGGTCTTCGCTCCTACAATGAGCAGTTCTTC. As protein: CASSLVGPGRAGLRSYNEQFF.

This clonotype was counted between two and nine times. The CDR3 DNA reads as TGCAGCGTTATTATTCGGGGTCGGTATCGCCCGTTCTTC. Translated, it gives CSVIIRGRYRPFF. The chain uses TRBV29-1 and TRBJ2-1; D possibly corresponds to TRBD2 (5 bases). This CDR3 contains 13 residues. V was pared by 5 bases and J by 15 bases, with 23 bases between. Germline V gene lookup returns CDR1 SQVTM and CDR2 ANQGSEA.

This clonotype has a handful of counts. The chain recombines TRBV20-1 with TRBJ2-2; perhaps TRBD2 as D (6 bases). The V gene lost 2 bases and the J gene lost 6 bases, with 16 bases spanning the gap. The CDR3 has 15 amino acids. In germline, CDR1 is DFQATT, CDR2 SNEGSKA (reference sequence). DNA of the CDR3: TGCAGTGCTAGACGGGACTTCCAAGGGGCCGGGGAGCTGTTTTTT. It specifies CSARRDFQGAGELFF.

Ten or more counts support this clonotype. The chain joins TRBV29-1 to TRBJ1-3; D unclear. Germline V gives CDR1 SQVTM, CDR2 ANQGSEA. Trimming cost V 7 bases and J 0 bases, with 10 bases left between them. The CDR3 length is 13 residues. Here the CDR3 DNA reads TGCAGCGCTAGGTCCCTCTCTGGAAACACCATATATTTT. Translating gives CSARSLSGNTIYF.

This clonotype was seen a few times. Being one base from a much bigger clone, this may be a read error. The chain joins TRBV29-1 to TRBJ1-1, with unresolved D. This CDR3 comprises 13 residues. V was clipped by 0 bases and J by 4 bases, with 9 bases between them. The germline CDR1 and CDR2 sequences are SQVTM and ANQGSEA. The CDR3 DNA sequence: TGCAGCGTTGAAGATCAAGGGATCACTGAAGCTTTCTTT. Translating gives CSVEDQGITEAFF.

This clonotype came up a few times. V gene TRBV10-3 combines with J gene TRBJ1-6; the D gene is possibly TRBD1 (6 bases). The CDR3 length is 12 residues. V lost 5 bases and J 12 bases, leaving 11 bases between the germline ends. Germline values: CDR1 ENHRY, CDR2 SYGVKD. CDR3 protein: CAISLQGEPLHF. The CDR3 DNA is TGTGCCATCAGTCTACAGGGCGAACCCCTCCACTTT.

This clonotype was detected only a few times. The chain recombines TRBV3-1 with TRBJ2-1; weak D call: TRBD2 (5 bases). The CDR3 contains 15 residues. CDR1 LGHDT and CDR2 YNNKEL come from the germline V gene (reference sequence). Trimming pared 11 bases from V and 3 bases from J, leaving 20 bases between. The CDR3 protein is CASCSLDSFYNEQFF. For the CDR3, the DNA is TGTGCCTCCTGCTCCCTGGACTCCTTCTACAATGAGCAGTTCTTC.

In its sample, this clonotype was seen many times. CDR3 bases: TGTGCCAGCAGGAAAGCCTACGAGCAGTACTTC. Its translation is CASRKAYEQYF. The chain links TRBV21-1 to TRBJ2-7. TRBV21-1 is deemed a pseudogene. The CDR3 covers 11 residues.

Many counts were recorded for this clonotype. The CDR3 protein is CSVQLVAGSRSGELFF. The CDR3 DNA sequence: TGCAGCGTTCAGTTAGTAGCGGGAAGTCGGTCCGGGGAGCTGTTTTTT. The chain links TRBV29-1 to TRBJ2-2, with 8 bases aligning to TRBD2. The trim removed 5 bases at V and 6 bases at J, leaving 14 bases unmatched. In germline, CDR1 is SQVTM, CDR2 ANQGSEA. The CDR3 loop spans 16 amino acids.

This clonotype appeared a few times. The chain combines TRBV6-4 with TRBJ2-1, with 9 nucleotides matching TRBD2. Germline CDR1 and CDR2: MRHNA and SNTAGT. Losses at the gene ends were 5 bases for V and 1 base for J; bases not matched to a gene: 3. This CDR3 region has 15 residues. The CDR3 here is CASSLLAGSYNEQFF. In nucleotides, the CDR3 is TGTGCCAGCAGTCTCCTAGCGGGGTCCTACAATGAGCAGTTCTTC.

The CDR3 coding sequence is TGTGCCAGCAGCGTAGATGGGGTAACTAATGAAAAACTGTTTTTT. Its protein product is CASSVDGVTNEKLFF. The rearrangement joins TRBV9 to TRBJ1-4; D is unresolved. Germline assignment: CDR1 SGDLS and CDR2 YYNGEE. The CDR3 totals 15 residues. Trimming removed 0 bases at V and 1 base at J, with 7 bases between.

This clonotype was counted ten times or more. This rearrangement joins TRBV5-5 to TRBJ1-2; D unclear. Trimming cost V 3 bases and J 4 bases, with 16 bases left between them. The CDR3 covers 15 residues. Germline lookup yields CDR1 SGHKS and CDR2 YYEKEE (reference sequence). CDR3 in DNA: TGTGCCAGCAGCTCTTCCTGGACGGGCGGCTATGGCTACACCTTC. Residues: CASSSSWTGGYGYTF.

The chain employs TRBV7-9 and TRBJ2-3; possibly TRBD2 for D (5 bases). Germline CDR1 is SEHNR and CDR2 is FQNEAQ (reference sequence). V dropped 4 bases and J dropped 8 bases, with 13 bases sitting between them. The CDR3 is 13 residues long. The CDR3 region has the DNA TGTGCCAGCAGCTCCGGACGTAGCGCTACGCAGTATTTT. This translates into CASSSGRSATQYF.

The CDR3 DNA reads as TGTGCCAGCAGTTCACAGGGAACGGATGGCTACACCTTC. Encoded protein: CASSSQGTDGYTF. The genes are TRBV6-5 and TRBJ1-2, with D maybe TRBD1 (6 bases). Germline values: CDR1 MNHEY, CDR2 SVGAGI. V lost 4 bases, J lost 6 bases, and 12 bases lay in between. The CDR3 contains 13 residues.

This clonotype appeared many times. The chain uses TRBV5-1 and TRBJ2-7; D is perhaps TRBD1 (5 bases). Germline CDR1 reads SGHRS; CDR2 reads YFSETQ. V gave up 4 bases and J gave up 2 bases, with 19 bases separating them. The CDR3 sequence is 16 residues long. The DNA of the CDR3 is TGCGCCAGCAGCCCTACGACGATACAGGTTGCCTACGAGCAGTACTTC. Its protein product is CASSPTTIQVAYEQYF.

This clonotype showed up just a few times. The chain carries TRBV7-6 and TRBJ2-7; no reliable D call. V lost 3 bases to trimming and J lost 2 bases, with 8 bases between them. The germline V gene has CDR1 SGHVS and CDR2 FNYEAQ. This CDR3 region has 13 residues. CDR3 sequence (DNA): TGTGCCAGCAGCTTTGGAGTTACCTACGAGCAGTACTTC. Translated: CASSFGVTYEQYF.

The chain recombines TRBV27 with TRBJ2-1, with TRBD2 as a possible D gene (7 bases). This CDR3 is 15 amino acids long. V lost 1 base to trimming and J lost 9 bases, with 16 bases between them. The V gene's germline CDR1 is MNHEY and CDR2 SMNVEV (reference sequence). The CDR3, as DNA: TGTGCCAGCAGTTTATTAGGGGGGGGGACGGGTGAGCAGTTCTTC. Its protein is CASSLLGGGTGEQFF.